This TCR beta chain was found in a study of identical twins. A single record per CDR3 protein comes from TCRdb applying MiXCR to the 5' RACE reads. Here the sample spans roughly 480,000 distinct CDR3 sequences, more than 20% being singletons. This clonotype was counted a few times. The sample also formed part of further work on T cells expressing NK-cell markers. This second study notes: Sorting in several experiments was restricted by an anti-gamma-delta TCR antibody to alpha-beta TCR T cells. One observes that, in several donors, these clonotypes were also the leading ones within the CD3+CD56-NKG2C+ fraction. Whether expanded NKG2C-expressing T cell clones recognize HCMV is unknown.

This TCR derives from a woman aged 18-29 years in good health. Material for sequencing was CD4+ T cells sorted from blood.

CDR3 residues: CASSQRDGSYEQYF. The CDR3, as DNA: TGCGCCAGCAGCCAGAGGGACGGATCCTACGAGCAGTACTTC. This rearrangement joins TRBV4-1 to TRBJ2-7; either TRBD1 or TRBD2 may fit D (5 bases each). The V gene lost 3 bases and the J gene lost 1 base, with 10 bases spanning the gap. The CDR3 spans 14 residues. Germline values: CDR1 MGHRA, CDR2 YSYEKL.